This paragraph covers one TCR beta chain sequence. Germline-derived CDR1 and CDR2 are SGHTA and FQGTGA. The germline V and J ends were trimmed by 4 bases and 2 bases, with 7 bases remaining between them. This CDR3 region has 13 residues. This sample is drawn from a study of control samples from healthy donors and cancer patients. Assay used: immunoSEQ multiplex PCR; TCRdb lists only in-frame clones, some missing. The table includes 400,000 to 500,000 clones, approximately 90% detected once. This TCR derives from a middle-aged man with head and neck cancer. This chain links TRBV7-3 with TRBJ2-3; perhaps TRBD1 as D (5 bases). Sample: PBMCs. DNA for the CDR3: TGTGCCAGCAGCTCGACAGACACAGATACGCAGTATTTT. Residues: CASSSTDTDTQYF. Drawing the rest from reference TRBV7-3 and TRBJ2-3, the complete variable domain is GAGVSQTPSNKVTEKGKYVELRCDPISGHTALYWYRQSLGQGPEFLIYFQGTGAADDSGLPNDRFFAVRPEGSVSTLKIQRTERGDSAVYLCASSSTDTDTQYFGPGTRLTVL.